This T cell receptor (beta chain) was documented in a study of CD8+ T cells in alopecia areata. Study-level information: Treated individuals took tofacitinib by mouth, 5 to 10 mg twice daily. Severity among treated patients was scored by the percentage of scalp area affected.

The length of the CDR3 is 17 residues. CDR1 is SGHDT and CDR2 is YYEEEE in the germline V gene. The J segment lost 0 bases and the V segment lost 3 bases, leaving 2 bases of the junction unmatched. Study-wide findings and caveats: Uncertainty remains about how baseline CD8+ expansion links to response, with one nonresponder.

Indicated treatment: oral pan-JAK inhibitor, 5-10 mg twice daily. Collected material from alopecia areata patients comprised lesional scalp punch biopsies and peripheral blood. This clone came up many times. Its antigen is unknown. Sequencing relied on a cDNA template that was reverse transcribed from extracted RNA. Here immunoSEQ multiplex PCR was the method, and the copy in TCRdb shows in-frame clones only, minus some. The repertoire holds under 250,000 clones, with over 60% as singletons. The chain carries TRBV5-6 and TRBJ2-1, with 14 nucleotides matching TRBD2. The source of this sequence is a human donor with alopecia areata. The sequencing used CD4+ T cells sorted from blood, collected at week 44, from a patient treated with tofacitinib. DNA for the CDR3: TGTGCCAGCAGCTGGGGACTAGCGGGGGACTCCTACAATGAGCAGTTCTTC. Translation: CASSWGLAGDSYNEQFF.